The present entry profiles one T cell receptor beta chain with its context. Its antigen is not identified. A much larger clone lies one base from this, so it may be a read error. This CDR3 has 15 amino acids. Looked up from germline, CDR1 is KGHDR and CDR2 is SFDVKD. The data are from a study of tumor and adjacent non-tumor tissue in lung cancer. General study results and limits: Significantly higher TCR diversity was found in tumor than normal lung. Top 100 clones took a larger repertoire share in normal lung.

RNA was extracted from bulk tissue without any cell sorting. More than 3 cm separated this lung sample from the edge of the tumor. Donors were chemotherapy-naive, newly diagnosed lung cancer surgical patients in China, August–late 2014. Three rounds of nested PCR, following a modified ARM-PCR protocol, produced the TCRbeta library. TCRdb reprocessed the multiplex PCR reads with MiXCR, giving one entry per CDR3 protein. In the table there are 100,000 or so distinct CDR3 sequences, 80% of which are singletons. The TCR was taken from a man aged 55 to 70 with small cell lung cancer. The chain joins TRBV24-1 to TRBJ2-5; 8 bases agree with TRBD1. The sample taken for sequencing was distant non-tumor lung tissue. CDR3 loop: CASSDPGQGGETQYF. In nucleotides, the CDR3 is TGTGCCAGCAGTGATCCTGGACAGGGCGGCGAGACCCAGTACTTC.